Below are 7 T cell receptor beta chains sequenced from a single sample in a study of cytomegalovirus exposure and HLA in healthy donors. 60 Vbeta and 13 Jbeta primers were used in PCR. Data came from immunoSEQ multiplex PCR; TCRdb stores just in-frame clones and leaves some out. The sample gives around 140,000 clones, 8.9% of which show up once; roughly 6.4% is in the top ten. The sequenced material came from PBMCs. These receptors all come from a woman aged 40 to 50 in good health and CMV-seropositive.

This clone was seen more than once but under ten times. The chain has TRBV5-1 and TRBJ2-3; TRBD2 matches 13 bases. CDR3 size: 17 residues. Germline V gene lookup returns CDR1 SGHRS and CDR2 YFSETQ. Trimming took 0 bases from V and 2 from J; bases not matched to a gene: 3. CDR3 residues: CASSLELAGGNTDTQYF. CDR3 DNA sequence: TGCGCCAGCAGCTTGGAACTAGCGGGGGGGAACACAGATACGCAGTATTTT.

The DNA for the CDR3 is TGTGCCAGCAGCGTAGGAGTCAGGGGTGCCACAGATACGCAGTATTTT. The encoded protein is CASSVGVRGATDTQYF. The gene calls are TRBV9 and TRBJ2-3, with D possibly matching TRBD1 (6 bases). The germline V and J ends were trimmed by 0 bases and 2 bases, with 13 bases remaining between them. CDR1 and CDR2 (germline): SGDLS, YYNGEE. The CDR3 consists of 16 residues. The whole variable domain, remainder taken from reference TRBV9 and TRBJ2-3, is DSGVTQTPKHLITATGQRVTLRCSPRSGDLSVYWYQQSLDQGLQFLIQYYNGEERAKGNILERFSAQQFPDLHSELNLSSLELGDSALYFCASSVGVRGATDTQYFGPGTRLTVL.

The rearrangement links TRBV19 to TRBJ2-3; TRBD1 is a possible D gene (6 bases). V lost 3 bases and J 2 bases, leaving 9 bases between the germline ends. Germline CDR1 is LNHDA and CDR2 is SQIVND (reference sequence). This CDR3 region has 14 residues. CDR3 nucleotides: TGTGCCAGTAGTATGGACAGACCCACAGATACGCAGTATTTT. It encodes CASSMDRPTDTQYF.

The genes are TRBV5-4 and TRBJ2-2, with D possibly matching TRBD1 (6 bases). Per the germline V gene, CDR1 is SGHNT and CDR2 is YYREEE (reference sequence). Trimming took 6 bases from V and 0 from J, leaving 18 bases between them. CDR3 length: 17 amino acids. The CDR3 DNA sequence: TGTGCCAGCACCTCGGAATTCGGGACACCGAACACCGGGGAGCTGTTTTTT. This encodes CASTSEFGTPNTGELFF.

The chain employs TRBV5-6 and TRBJ1-3; 7 bases are shared with TRBD1. Germline V CDR1 and CDR2: SGHDT, YYEEEE. The CDR3 is made up of 15 amino acids. The J segment lost 2 bases and the V segment lost 2 bases, leaving 4 bases of the junction unmatched. CDR3 bases: TGTGCCAGCAGCTTAGGGGGCCGGGCTGGAAACACCATATATTTT. It is translated as CASSLGGRAGNTIYF.

The chain recombines TRBV2 with TRBJ2-3; D remains ambiguous. Trimming took 5 bases from V and 0 from J, leaving 12 bases between them. CDR1 is SNHLY and CDR2 is FYNNEI in the germline V gene. The CDR3 consists of 15 residues. Written as DNA, the CDR3 is TGTGCCAGCAGTCTTCAGCGTTCTAGCACAGATACGCAGTATTTT. Translation: CASSLQRSSTDTQYF. Full variable domain (outside the CDR3, taken from reference TRBV2 and TRBJ2-3): EPEVTQTPSHQVTQMGQEVILRCVPISNHLYFYWYRQILGQKVEFLVSFYNNEISEKSEIFDDQFSVERPDGSNFTLKIRSTKLEDSAMYFCASSLQRSSTDTQYFGPGTRLTVL.

This clone was detected a few times. The chain employs TRBV20-1 and TRBJ1-2, with D possibly matching TRBD1 (6 bases). The CDR3 is 11 residues long. Germline lookup yields CDR1 DFQATT and CDR2 SNEGSKA (reference sequence). V lost 2 bases and J 8 bases, leaving 9 bases between the germline ends. The CDR3 spells CSARTGHGYTF. The CDR3 coding sequence is TGCAGTGCTAGAACAGGGCACGGCTACACCTTC.